The rows below give T cell receptor delta chains drawn from one sample of a study of Vδ1+ human thymocytes. TCRdb re-called the multiplex PCR reads with CATT. The data contain around 56,000 delta-chain clones, over 13% of them seen just once; the ten biggest clones take up roughly 0.37%. The sample consisted of Vdelta1+ gamma-delta thymocytes from the thymus. These receptor sequences come from a girl under two years old who had congenital heart surgery. The CDR3 runs from the conserved cysteine through the conserved F or W. D genes are given only for firm matches. Some rows mark clone size as missing; the rest say once, few, many or name a class of expanded clone.

d_call	j_call	v_call	clone_size	cdr3_nt	cdr3_aa
NA	TRDJ1	TRDV1	few	TGTGCTCTTGGGGAACCATCTACGGTACCTAACACCGATAAACTCATCTTT	CALGEPSTVPNTDKLIF
TRDD3	TRDJ1	TRDV1	NA	TGTGCTCTTGGGGAACTATTCCTACCTGATAGGTGGGTACTGGGGGATAGGCCCCCTTACACCGATAAACTCATCTTT	CALGELFLPDRWVLGDRPPYTDKLIF
NA	TRDJ1	TRDV2	medium-sized	TGTGCCTGTGACACCGGCAGAGGGGCAACCGATAAACTCATCTTT	CACDTGRGATDKLIF
NA	TRDJ1	TRDV1	few	TGTGCTCTTGGGGGTCCAGGCCTTGTTAGGTACACCGATAAACTCATCTTT	CALGGPGLVRYTDKLIF
TRDD3	TRDJ1	TRDV1	few	TGTGCTCTTGGGGAAATTCGGCGACGGGGGCCTTCTGGGGGATACCTGGTGGGGACCGATAAACTCATCTTT	CALGEIRRRGPSGGYLVGTDKLIF
TRDD3	TRDJ1	TRDV1	NA	TGTGCTCTTGGGGAACGAGAGCCTTCCTCCCTTTATTGGGGGATAGGCACCGATAAACTCATCTTT	CALGEREPSSLYWGIGTDKLIF
NA	TRDJ1	TRDV1	NA	TGTGCTCTTGGGGAACTAGCGTTCGTTGGACCCGATTCTACCGTTACAACGACCCTCACCGATAAACTCATCTTT	CALGELAFVGPDSTVTTTLTDKLIF
TRDD3	TRDJ1	TRDV1	few	TGTGCTCTTGGGGAAGGGCGATTCTTCCTACCCCTACTGGGGGATACCCGAGGACTCATCTTT	CALGEGRFFLPLLGDTRGLIF
NA	TRDJ1	TRDV1	NA	TGTGCTCTTGGGAAACTAAAGCCTTCCTCTATGGGGGGGATTAGTAGAGTCGATAAACTCATCTTT	CALGKLKPSSMGGISRVDKLIF
TRDD3	TRDJ1	TRDV1	NA	TGTGCTCTTGGGGAGGTCCCTACGGTAGCTACTGGGGGATACGATGCCGATAAACTCATCTTT	CALGEVPTVATGGYDADKLIF
TRDD3	TRDJ1	TRDV1	NA	TGTGCTCTTGGGGACGGGGGGCCTTCACCCCACCGGGGGATACATCGCGTCGATGTCACCGATAAACTCATCTTT	CALGDGGPSPHRGIHRVDVTDKLIF
NA	TRDJ1	TRDV1	NA	TGTGCTCTTGGGGAGCTGCTTTTAAATCGGGCCACCGATAAACTCATCTTT	CALGELLLNRATDKLIF
NA	TRDJ1	TRDV1	NA	TGTGCTCTTGGGGAACTAGAGGGCCGTGGGTACTGGCCTGATAAACTCATCTTT	CALGELEGRGYWPDKLIF
TRDD3	TRDJ1	TRDV1	few	TGTGCTCTTGGGGAACTAGGTCCTACTCCATACTGGGGGAACGGACCGTACACCGATAAACTCATCTTT	CALGELGPTPYWGNGPYTDKLIF
NA	TRDJ1	TRDV1	NA	TGTGCTCTTGGGGAACTACGCCGGGTTTACACCGATAAACTCATCTTT	CALGELRRVYTDKLIF
TRDD3	TRDJ1	TRDV1	few	TGTGCTCTTGGGGAAAGGCTGGGGGATACTTGCGATAAACTCATCTTT	CALGERLGDTCDKLIF
NA	TRDJ1	TRDV1	few	TGTGCTCTTGGGCTCCGACCTTCCTACGGTACTGGGGGATACACCGATAAACTCATCTTT	CALGLRPSYGTGGYTDKLIF
TRDD3	TRDJ1	TRDV1	few	TGTGCTCTTGGGGAAGGAGGGCCTGCTCTTAGGGGGATACACCCCCGAGGGACCGATAAACTCATCTTT	CALGEGGPALRGIHPRGTDKLIF
TRDD3	TRDJ1	TRDV1	few	TGTGCTCTTGGGGAACTAGTAGTTCCCCTACCTGGGGGATACACCGATGAACTCATCTTT	CALGELVVPLPGGYTDELIF
NA	TRDJ1	TRDV1	NA	TGTGCTCTTGGGGAACACTACACCTTCCGCGGCACTGGGGTACCGAAAACCGATAAACTCATCTTT	CALGEHYTFRGTGVPKTDKLIF
TRDD3	TRDJ1	TRDV2	NA	TGTGCCTGTGACACCGAAGCTGGGGGATACGAGTGCACCGATAAACTCATCTTT	CACDTEAGGYECTDKLIF
NA	TRDJ2	TRDV1	few	TGTGCTCTTGGGGATGCATTGACGCCTACAGCACAACTCTTCTTT	CALGDALTPTAQLFF
NA	TRDJ1	TRDV1	NA	TGTGCTCTTGGGGAATTTTGCGGCCTCCTTACACTGTACACCGATAAACTCATCTTT	CALGEFCGLLTLYTDKLIF
TRDD3	TRDJ1	TRDV1	NA	TGTGCTCTTGGGGAGGGTACGGGGGGGATACGGATCTACACCGATAAACTCATCTTT	CALGEGTGGIRIYTDKLIF
TRDD3	TRDJ1	TRDV2	NA	TGTGCCTGTGGCGACTGGGGGCCACGTCGGGATAAACTCATCTTT	CACGDWGPRRDKLIF
TRDD3	TRDJ2	TRDV1	NA	TGTGCTCTTGGGGAAGTTCCCTACTGGGGGACCTTGACAGCACAACTCTTCTTT	CALGEVPYWGTLTAQLFF
TRDD3	TRDJ1	TRDV1	few	TGTGCTCTTGGGGAACTACACCGAACTTCCGACCTGGGGATACCTCTACCCCCTCAGCCCGATAAACTCATCTTT	CALGELHRTSDLGIPLPPQPDKLIF
TRDD3	TRDJ1	TRDV1	few	TGTGCTCTTGGGGAACTAACGCTACCGAGAATACTGGGGGATACCATCTCCTACACCGATAAACTCATCTTT	CALGELTLPRILGDTISYTDKLIF
NA	TRDJ1	TRDV1	NA	TGTGCTCTTGTTTCTCATCATCCTACTTCCGGTCCTACTGGGGACACCGATAAACTCATCTTT	CALVSHHPTSGPTGDTDKLIF
NA	TRDJ1	TRDV1	few	TGTGCTCTTGGGGAACTTCCTTCCTTCCTTCGCCTGGGGGAATACACCGATAAACTCATCTTT	CALGELPSFLRLGEYTDKLIF
TRDD3	TRDJ1	TRDV2	NA	TGTGCCTGTGACCCAATATACTTCCTACCGAATGTACTGGGGGATACGTTGCAGTTCGGTAAACTCATCTTT	CACDPIYFLPNVLGDTLQFGKLIF
NA	TRDJ1	TRDV1	NA	TGTGCTCTTGGGGACGGATTCTCTAGGGTCGATAAACTCATCTTT	CALGDGFSRVDKLIF
NA	TRDJ1	TRDV1	NA	TGTGCTCTTGGGGAATGGACCTACGGACATCCTTTACGGTGGGATAAACTCATCTTT	CALGEWTYGHPLRWDKLIF
TRDD3	TRDJ1	TRDV1	NA	TGTGCTCTTTTTTGGTGGGGGATCCGGTCCCCTGACACCGATAAACTCATCTTT	CALFWWGIRSPDTDKLIF
NA	TRDJ1	TRDV1	few	TGTGCTCTTGGGGAACTACCTTCCTACGGGGATACGCGCGCGCGCGGGGGACGGTACACCGATAAACTCATCTTT	CALGELPSYGDTRARGGRYTDKLIF
NA	TRDJ1	TRDV3	NA	TGTGCCCTTTTAGGACCGGCTGAGTACACCGATAAACTCATCTTT	CALLGPAEYTDKLIF
NA	TRDJ1	TRDV1	NA	TGTGCTCTTGGGGAAGCCCAGGGGTGGGGATTCACCGATAAACTCATCTTT	CALGEAQGWGFTDKLIF
TRDD3	TRDJ1	TRDV1	few	TGTGCTCTTGGGGAACTCCTTCCTAGAAGTACTGGGGGATACGCCGATAAACTCATCTTT	CALGELLPRSTGGYADKLIF
TRDD2	TRDJ1	TRDV1	few	TGTGCTCTTGGGGAAACCCCCTTCCTTCCCGATAAACTCATCTTT	CALGETPFLPDKLIF
NA	TRDJ1	TRDV1	few	TGTGCTCTTGGGGATTTCCTACGTTGGGGGATCGAGAAACTCATCTTT	CALGDFLRWGIEKLIF
TRDD3	TRDJ1	TRDV1	NA	TGTGCTCTTGGGGAACTAGGAGGCATTCGTACTGGGGGATACTTAAGGGCCGATAAACTCATCTTT	CALGELGGIRTGGYLRADKLIF
NA	TRDJ1	TRDV1	few	TGTGCTCTTGGGGGACCTCGTTACACCGATAAACTCATCTTT	CALGGPRYTDKLIF
TRDD3	TRDJ1	TRDV1	NA	TGTGCTGTTGTACGAGACGAAGGTGGGGGATCCTACACCGATAAACTCATCTTT	CAVVRDEGGGSYTDKLIF
TRDD3	TRDJ1	TRDV1	few	TGTGCTCTTGGGGAACCCCCCGTCTTGCTACTGGGGGATAAACTCATCTTT	CALGEPPVLLLGDKLIF
NA	TRDJ1	TRDV1	few	TGTGCTCTTGGGGAACTTAGGACCTTCCCAGAGCCGGGGGACACCGATAAACTCATCTTT	CALGELRTFPEPGDTDKLIF
TRDD3	TRDJ3	TRDV2	few	TGTGCCTGTGACCGCCTAGTCTGGGGGAAGAGCTCCTGGGACACCCGACAGATGTTTTTC	CACDRLVWGKSSWDTRQMFF
TRDD3	TRDJ1	TRDV1	NA	TGTGCTCTTGGGGGCCCGAAGAGCCCAGTACTGGGGGACAGGGAGTACACCGATAAACTCATCTTT	CALGGPKSPVLGDREYTDKLIF